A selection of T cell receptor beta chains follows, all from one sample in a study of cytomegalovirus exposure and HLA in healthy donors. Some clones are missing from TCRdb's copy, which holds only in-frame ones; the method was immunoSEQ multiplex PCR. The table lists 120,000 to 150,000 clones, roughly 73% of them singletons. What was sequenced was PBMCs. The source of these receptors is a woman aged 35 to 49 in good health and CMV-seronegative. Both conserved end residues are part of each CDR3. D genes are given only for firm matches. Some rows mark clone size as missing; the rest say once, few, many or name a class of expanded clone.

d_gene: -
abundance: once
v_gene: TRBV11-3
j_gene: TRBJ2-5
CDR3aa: CASAPYDGETQYF
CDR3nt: TGTGCCAGCGCCCCCTACGACGGGGAGACCCAGTACTTC

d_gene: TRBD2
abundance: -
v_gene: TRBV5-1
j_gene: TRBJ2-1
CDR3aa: CASSPRPSSGGDNEQFF
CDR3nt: TGCGCCAGCAGCCCACGGCCCTCTAGCGGGGGAGACAATGAGCAGTTCTTC

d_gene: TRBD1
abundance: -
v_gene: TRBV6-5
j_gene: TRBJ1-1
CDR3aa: CASSYTSGQGNTEAFF
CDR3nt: TGTGCCAGCAGTTACACCAGCGGACAGGGGAACACTGAAGCTTTCTTT

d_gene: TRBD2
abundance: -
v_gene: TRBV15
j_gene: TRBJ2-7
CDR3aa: CATSRESAGGAYEQYF
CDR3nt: TGTGCCACCAGCAGAGAAAGTGCGGGGGGGGCCTACGAGCAGTACTTC

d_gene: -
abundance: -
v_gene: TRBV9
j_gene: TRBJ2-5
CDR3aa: CASSVEGDLQETQYF
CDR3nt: TGTGCCAGCAGCGTAGAGGGGGATCTACAAGAGACCCAGTACTTC

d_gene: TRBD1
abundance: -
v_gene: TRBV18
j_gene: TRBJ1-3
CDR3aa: CASSRDRRPGNTIYF
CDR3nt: TGTGCCAGCTCTCGGGACAGGAGACCTGGAAACACCATATATTTT

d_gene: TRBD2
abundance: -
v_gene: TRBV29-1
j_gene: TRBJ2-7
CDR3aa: CSVLGGLAGVYEQYF
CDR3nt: TGCAGCGTTCTTGGGGGACTAGCGGGCGTCTACGAGCAGTACTTC

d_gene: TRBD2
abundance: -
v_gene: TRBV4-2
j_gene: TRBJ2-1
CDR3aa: CASSHDSGGGSNEQFF
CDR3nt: TGTGCCAGCAGCCATGATAGCGGGGGGGGAAGCAATGAGCAGTTCTTC

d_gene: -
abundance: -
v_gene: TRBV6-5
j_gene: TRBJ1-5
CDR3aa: CASSPQGMGNQPQHF
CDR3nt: TGTGCCAGCAGCCCCCAGGGGATGGGCAATCAGCCCCAGCATTTT

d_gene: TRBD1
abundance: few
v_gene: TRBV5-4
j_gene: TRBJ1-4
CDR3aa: CASSLRGQDPEKLFF
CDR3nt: TGTGCCAGCAGTTTGAGGGGACAGGATCCGGAAAAACTGTTTTTT

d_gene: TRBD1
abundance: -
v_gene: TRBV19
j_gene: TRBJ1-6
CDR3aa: CASSLQGRRVPLHF
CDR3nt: TGTGCCAGTAGTCTACAGGGGCGTCGGGTACCCCTCCACTTT

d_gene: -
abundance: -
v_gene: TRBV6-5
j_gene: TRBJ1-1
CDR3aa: CASSSTGNTEAFF
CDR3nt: TGTGCCAGCAGTTCGACTGGGAACACTGAAGCTTTCTTT

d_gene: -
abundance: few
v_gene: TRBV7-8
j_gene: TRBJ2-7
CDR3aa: CASSLVREGVEQYF
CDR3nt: TGTGCCAGCAGCTTAGTCAGGGAGGGGGTCGAGCAGTACTTC

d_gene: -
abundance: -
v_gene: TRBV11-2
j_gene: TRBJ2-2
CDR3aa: CASSFENGGELFF
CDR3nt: TGTGCCAGCAGCTTTGAGAACGGCGGGGAGCTGTTTTTT

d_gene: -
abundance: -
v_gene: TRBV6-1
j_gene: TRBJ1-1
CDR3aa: CASSELGATGNTEAFF
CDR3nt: TGTGCCAGCAGTGAATTGGGGGCGACGGGGAACACTGAAGCTTTCTTT

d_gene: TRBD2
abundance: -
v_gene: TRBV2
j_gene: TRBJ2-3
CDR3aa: CASSGGTSPSTDTQYF
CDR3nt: TGTGCCAGCAGTGGGGGGACTAGCCCGAGCACAGATACGCAGTATTTT

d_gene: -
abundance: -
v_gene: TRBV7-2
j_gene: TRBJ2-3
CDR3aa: CASSLGGPPGVDTQYF
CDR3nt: TGTGCCAGCAGCTTAGGAGGGCCCCCGGGGGTAGATACGCAGTATTTT

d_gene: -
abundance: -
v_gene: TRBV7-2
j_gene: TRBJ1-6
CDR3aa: CASSLVVVSPLHF
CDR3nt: TGTGCCAGCAGCTTAGTTGTCGTCTCACCCCTCCACTTT

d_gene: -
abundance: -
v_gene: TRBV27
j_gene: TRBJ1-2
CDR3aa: CASSLTDGGYGYTF
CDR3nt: TGTGCCAGCAGTTTAACTGACGGAGGCTATGGCTACACCTTC

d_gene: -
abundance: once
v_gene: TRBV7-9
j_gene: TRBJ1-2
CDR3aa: CASSSVGRAPWGYTF
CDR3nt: TGTGCCAGCAGCTCTGTAGGGAGAGCGCCATGGGGCTACACCTTC

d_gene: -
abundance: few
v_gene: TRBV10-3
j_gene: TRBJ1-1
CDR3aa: CATSGGFQLNTEAFF
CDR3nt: TGTGCCACGTCTGGGGGCTTCCAATTGAACACTGAAGCTTTCTTT

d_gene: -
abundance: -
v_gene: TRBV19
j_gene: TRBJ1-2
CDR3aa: CASTYFPPYGYTF
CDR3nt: TGTGCCAGTACCTATTTCCCCCCCTATGGCTACACCTTC

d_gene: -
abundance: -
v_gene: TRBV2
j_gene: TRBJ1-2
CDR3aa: CASSVTDANYGYTF
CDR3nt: TGTGCCAGCAGTGTCACAGACGCTAACTATGGCTACACCTTC

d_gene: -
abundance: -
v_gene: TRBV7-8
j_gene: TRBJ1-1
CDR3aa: CASSFGTEAFF
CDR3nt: TGTGCCAGCAGCTTCGGCACTGAAGCTTTCTTT

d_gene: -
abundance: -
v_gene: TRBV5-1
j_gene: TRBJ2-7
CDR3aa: CASSLTGGSSEQYF
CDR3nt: TGCGCCAGCAGCTTAACGGGGGGCTCGAGCGAGCAGTACTTC

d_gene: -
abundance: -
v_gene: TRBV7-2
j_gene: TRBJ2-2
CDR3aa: CASSLAPITTGELFF
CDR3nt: TGTGCCAGCAGCTTAGCGCCTATAACCACCGGGGAGCTGTTTTTT

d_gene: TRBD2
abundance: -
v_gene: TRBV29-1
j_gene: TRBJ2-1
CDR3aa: CSVNLLAGGGANEQFF
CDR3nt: TGCAGCGTTAACCTTCTGGCGGGGGGCGGGGCCAATGAGCAGTTCTTC

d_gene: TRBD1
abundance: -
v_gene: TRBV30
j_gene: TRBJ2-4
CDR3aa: CAWNGGQGKSIAKNIQYF
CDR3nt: TGTGCCTGGAACGGGGGACAGGGAAAATCAATAGCCAAAAACATTCAGTACTTC

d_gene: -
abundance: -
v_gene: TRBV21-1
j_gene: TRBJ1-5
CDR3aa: CASSKGRGQISNQPQHF
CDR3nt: TGTGCCAGCAGCAAAGGGAGGGGACAGATCAGCAATCAGCCCCAGCATTTT

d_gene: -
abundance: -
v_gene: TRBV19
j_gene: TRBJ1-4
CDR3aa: CASSPMTATNEKLFF
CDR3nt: TGTGCCAGTAGCCCGATGACAGCAACTAATGAAAAACTGTTTTTT

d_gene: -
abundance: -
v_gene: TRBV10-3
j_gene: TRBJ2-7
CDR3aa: CAISEGRDSEQYF
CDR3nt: TGTGCCATCAGTGAGGGAAGGGACTCCGAGCAGTACTTC

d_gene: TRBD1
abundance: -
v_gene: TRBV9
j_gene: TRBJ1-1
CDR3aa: CASSVTGGGNTEAFF
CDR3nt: TGTGCCAGCAGCGTTACAGGGGGGGGGAACACTGAAGCTTTCTTT

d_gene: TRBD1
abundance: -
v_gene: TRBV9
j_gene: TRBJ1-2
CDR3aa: CASSPTGGRSYTF
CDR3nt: TGTGCCAGCAGCCCAACAGGGGGAAGGAGCTACACCTTC

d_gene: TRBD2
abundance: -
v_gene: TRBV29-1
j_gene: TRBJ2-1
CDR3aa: CSVESSGGVGEQFF
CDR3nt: TGCAGCGTTGAGTCCAGCGGGGGGGTGGGTGAGCAGTTCTTC

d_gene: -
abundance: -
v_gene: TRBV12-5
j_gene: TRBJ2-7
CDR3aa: CASGQNYEQYF
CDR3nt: TGTGCTAGTGGACAAAACTACGAGCAGTACTTC

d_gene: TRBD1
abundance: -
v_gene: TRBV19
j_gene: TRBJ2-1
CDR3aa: CASSIEDRGPYNEQFF
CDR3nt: TGTGCCAGTAGTATTGAAGACAGGGGCCCCTACAATGAGCAGTTCTTC

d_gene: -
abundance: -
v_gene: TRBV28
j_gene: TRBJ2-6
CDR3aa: CASMRVKAGANVLTF
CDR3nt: TGTGCCAGCATGAGGGTTAAGGCTGGGGCCAACGTCCTGACTTTC